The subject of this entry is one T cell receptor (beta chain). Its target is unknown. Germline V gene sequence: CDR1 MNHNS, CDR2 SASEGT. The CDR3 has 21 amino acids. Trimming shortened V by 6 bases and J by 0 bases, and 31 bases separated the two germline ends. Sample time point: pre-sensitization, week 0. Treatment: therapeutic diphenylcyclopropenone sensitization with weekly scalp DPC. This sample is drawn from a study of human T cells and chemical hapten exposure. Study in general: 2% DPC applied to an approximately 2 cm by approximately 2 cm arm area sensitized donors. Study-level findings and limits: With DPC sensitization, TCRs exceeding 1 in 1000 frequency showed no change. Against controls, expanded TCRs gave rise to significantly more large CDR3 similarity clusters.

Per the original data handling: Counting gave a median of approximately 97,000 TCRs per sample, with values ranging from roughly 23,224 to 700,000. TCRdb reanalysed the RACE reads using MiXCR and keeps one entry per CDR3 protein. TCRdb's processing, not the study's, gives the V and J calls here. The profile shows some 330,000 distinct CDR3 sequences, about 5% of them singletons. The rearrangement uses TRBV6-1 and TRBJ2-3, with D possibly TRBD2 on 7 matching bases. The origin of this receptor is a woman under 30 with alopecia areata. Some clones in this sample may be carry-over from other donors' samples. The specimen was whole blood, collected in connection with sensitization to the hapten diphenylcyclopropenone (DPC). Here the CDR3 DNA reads TGTGCCAGCAGCCGATCGGGGGGCGGGGGCGCCTCGTTATCTAGCACAGATACGCAGTATTTT. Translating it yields CASSRSGGGGASLSSTDTQYF.